This is a list of T cell receptor beta chains from one sample in a study of T cell changes during pregnancy in multiple sclerosis. Libraries were prepared by immunoSEQ multiplex PCR; TCRdb keeps only in-frame clonotypes and omits some of them. The sample includes over 55,000 clones, 93% of them seen just once. The specimen comprised peripheral blood, sampled after pregnancy. The receptors stem from a female donor with multiple sclerosis, enrolled in a pregnancy study. Both conserved end residues are part of each CDR3. A D gene is named only where the DNA matches it firmly. Only part of the rows carry a size: once, few, many, or a class if the clone is expanded.

CDR3 DNA	CDR3 protein	clone size	V gene	J gene	D gene
TGTGCCAGCAGCGTAGAGGGGACAGGGCGGATTGGCGGGGAGCTGTTTTTT	CASSVEGTGRIGGELFF	.	TRBV9	TRBJ2-2	TRBD1
TGTGCCAGCAGCTTACCCATGCCGCAGGGAAAGGGCGGCTACACCTTC	CASSLPMPQGKGGYTF	.	TRBV7-9	TRBJ1-2	.
TGCGCCAGCAGTCAACAGGGGAAGTACGAGGGCTACACCTTC	CASSQQGKYEGYTF	.	TRBV23-1	TRBJ1-2	.
TGCGCCAGCAGAAGTAGACAGGGGGCTGGTAATGAGCAGTTCTTC	CASRSRQGAGNEQFF	.	TRBV5-1	TRBJ2-1	TRBD1
TGTGCCAGCAGCTCGGGACTAGCGGGAGGGCGGAACACCGGGGAGCTGTTTTTT	CASSSGLAGGRNTGELFF	.	TRBV7-9	TRBJ2-2	TRBD2
TGTGCAAGTCGCAGATATTCCCCGTACAGGGAACCCTACGAGCAGTACTTC	CASRRYSPYREPYEQYF	.	TRBV12-2	TRBJ2-7	.
TGTGCTAGCAGTCCCGGGACTAGCGGGATTCCGGGTGATGAGCAGTTCTTC	CASSPGTSGIPGDEQFF	.	TRBV7-7	TRBJ2-1	TRBD2
TGTGCCAGCAGCTTAGGGCAGACAACTGGCTACACCTTC	CASSLGQTTGYTF	.	TRBV11-3	TRBJ1-2	.
TGTGCCGGACGCAGGGAGGCCACAGATACGCAGTATTTT	CAGRREATDTQYF	.	TRBV30	TRBJ2-3	.
TGTGCCAGCAGCTTGGACTTAGGGACAGGGTTATACAATGAGCAGTTCTTC	CASSLDLGTGLYNEQFF	.	TRBV5-6	TRBJ2-1	TRBD1
TGTGCCAGCAGCCCGACAGGGCAAACCCAGCCCCAGCATTTT	CASSPTGQTQPQHF	.	TRBV6-6	TRBJ1-5	TRBD1
TGTGCCAGCAGCGTAGGAGGAGTGGGAGAGACCCAGTACTTC	CASSVGGVGETQYF	.	TRBV9	TRBJ2-5	.
TGCGCCAGCAGCCCCTGGACAGGGAGCTACGAGCAGTACTTC	CASSPWTGSYEQYF	.	TRBV4-1	TRBJ2-7	TRBD1
TGTGCCAGCAGTGACTCGATGAGACTAGCGAGGTTGGATGAGCAGTTCTTC	CASSDSMRLARLDEQFF	.	TRBV6-4	TRBJ2-1	TRBD2
TGTGCCAGCAGCTCTTTGCCCGGGACTAGCGGGACCAATGAGCAGTTCTTC	CASSSLPGTSGTNEQFF	.	TRBV5-4	TRBJ2-1	TRBD2
TGTGCCAGCAGCCCCGGGGGGGTCAACACTGAAGCTTTCTTT	CASSPGGVNTEAFF	.	TRBV9	TRBJ1-1	.
TGTGCCAGCACCATCGTGACAGGGGGCTACGAGCAGTACTTC	CASTIVTGGYEQYF	.	TRBV7-2	TRBJ2-7	TRBD1
TGTGCCAGCAGCTCTGGGACATCGGCCTTCCAAGAGACCCAGTACTTC	CASSSGTSAFQETQYF	.	TRBV5-8	TRBJ2-5	.
TGTGCCAGCAGCTTAAATCGGCTAGCGGGAGTCAATGAGCAGTTCTTC	CASSLNRLAGVNEQFF	.	TRBV7-3	TRBJ2-1	TRBD2
TGTGCCAGCAGCCCTGATTTACAGGGTGCAGGCGATGAGCAGTTCTTC	CASSPDLQGAGDEQFF	.	TRBV7-2	TRBJ2-1	.
TGCGCCAGCAGCCAGAACCTGGGGGGGGCTGATGGCTACACCTTC	CASSQNLGGADGYTF	.	TRBV4-1	TRBJ1-2	.
TGTGCCAGCAGCGAGGCGGGGGCCAAAAACATTCAGTACTTC	CASSEAGAKNIQYF	few	TRBV9	TRBJ2-4	.
TGTGCCATCAGTGAGGACAGGGAGGATGGCTACACCTTC	CAISEDREDGYTF	.	TRBV10-3	TRBJ1-2	TRBD1